This T cell receptor (beta chain) was recovered during a study of shared clonotypes between healthy human individuals (dated by TCRdb to about 2020). Regarding the study in general: The cohort included three men and a couple of women between 18 and 49 years of age. For each donor, CD4 naive and CD4 memory were each run on three plates, CD8 naive on two plates, and CD8 memory on one plate. To estimate repertoire size and how much clonotypes are shared between individuals, the study performed deep sequencing of blood TCR repertoires from five healthy adults. Different laboratories and diverse techniques were used to prepare libraries and sequence TCR repertoires, to increase sequencing depth and limit assay-specific biases. Per donor, leukapheresis produced somewhere between about 0.85 and 10 billion PBMCs.

TCR CDR3 regions were amplified from genomic DNA by multiplex PCR using the deep immunoSEQ assay. Extracted genomic DNA from each cell subset was distributed evenly across all wells of several immunoSEQ 96-well plates, and each plate was treated as a replicate. For sorted subsets, approximately 210 ng of genomic DNA, equivalent to 25,000 to 35,000 T cell genomes, went into each replicate PCR. Purified libraries were quantified with a Qubit 3.0 fluorometer, sized on a Bioanalyzer 2100, and re-quantified with the KAPA Library Quantification kit. Each immunoSEQ 96-well plate was sequenced on its own single-read 150-cycle Illumina NextSeq 550 flow cell. The original methods were these. Because the immunoSEQ output included only junctional sequences and no quality scores, the filtering could not be the same as the filtering used for full-length reads. To assign V/J genes and CDR3, sequences were annotated against IMGT germline references using PyIR, a Python wrapper for IgBLAST v1.9. Reads were removed for weak V/J assignments (E-value above 1e-6), missing CDR3, stop codons, out-of-frame junctions, or ambiguous translated residues. V3J clonotypes were defined as sequences sharing the same inferred V gene, J gene, and CDR3 amino acid sequence. To compute the percentage overlap between repertoires, the number of shared unique clonotypes was divided by the size of the smaller repertoire. Richness of each repertoire was evaluated using RTK rarefaction, the Chao1 estimator, and Recon v2.1 estimates of unobserved clonotypes. Generation probabilities for all TCRbeta clonotypes obtained by the gDNA method from a handful of donors were computed using OLGA. TCRdb stores this immuneACCESS table with in-frame sequences only. Part of the clones is absent; in the studies checked, under half of the shortfall reflects unresolved V genes, and no reason is known for the rest. V and J calls and clone size are as listed in that table; D and trimming were resolved from the DNA. The sample table shows about 680,000 clones, and roughly nine tenths are seen once. The ten most abundant clones make up about a quarter of the sample.

At the junction V is shortened by 10 bases and J by 2 bases, with 11 bases in between. From the cysteine up to the phenylalanine, the CDR3 has a length of 13 residues. Of the read, only the CDR3 DNA is kept; its 39 bases are in frame from base 1. For CDR1 and CDR2, the germline V gene (reference sequence) lists MNHEY and SMNVEV. A word on this clone: The antigen it recognizes is unknown. No base quality values were provided; no much bigger clone lies one nucleotide off.

CD8 naive samples consisted of CD45RO-negative cells that were positively selected for CCR7, yielding a CD45RA+CCR7+ population without TemRA cells. The donors were healthy, HIV-negative adults who had no recently reported acute infections or vaccinations. Only Caucasian adults living in Nashville, Tennessee, USA were represented among the donors. Blood was collected by leukapheresis, and PBMCs were isolated by Ficoll-Histopaque density gradient centrifugation and then cryopreserved in liquid nitrogen vapor phase. Analytical flow cytometry was used to check the purity and quantity of every magnetically sorted T cell population. Genomic DNA was isolated from every sorted fraction and measured by UV absorbance on a Nanodrop 2000c. Points the paper makes about the study in general: When several donors were compared, the shared fraction of clonotypes was 5% to 6.5% for naive CD4, 3.5% to 4% for naive CD8, roughly 2.5% for memory CD4, and under 0.5% for memory CD8. Pairwise subsampling indicated that sequencing depth was expected to affect the degree of clonotype sharing among donors. Incomplete sequencing was indicated by rarefaction of sorted-subset datasets, despite the large sequencing depth. Sampling was limited to blood, and TCR repertoires in tissue likely differ from TCR repertoires in blood. Compared with non-shared clonotypes, clonotypes shared by all four sorted-subset donors had higher generation probabilities. Estimated clonotype richness was generally larger for naive than for memory subsets. Because the study included only a small number of donors, the genetic and exposure-history diversity represented was limited.

Source material: naive CD8+ T cells sorted from blood. The sample's cell subset or site label, in plain terms: CD45RA+CCR7+. The receptor comes from a man aged 25 to 40 in good health. The rearrangement combines TRBV27 with TRBJ2-2, and possibly TRBD2, on 6 matching bases. The CDR3 has the sequence CATGVYNTGELFF. The DNA reads TGTGCCACGGGGGTCTATAACACCGGGGAGCTGTTTTTT.